The 2 T cell receptor beta chains below were found in one sample sequenced in a study of blood T cell repertoires in COVID-19. Sequencing used immunoSEQ multiplex PCR; TCRdb keeps in-frame clones, though not all of them. The table shows some 460,000 clones, with roughly nine tenths occurring only once. The specimen was PBMCs or T cells enriched from blood (not recorded which). These receptors all come from a woman aged 18-35 years with acute COVID-19.

The V and J genes are TRBV7-2 and TRBJ2-7, with a tentative D call TRBD2 (5 bases). Germline V CDR1 and CDR2: SGHTA, FQGNSA. V lost 0 bases and J 0 bases, leaving 15 bases between the germline ends. This CDR3 region has 17 residues. This CDR3 reads CASSLAHEERFSYEQYF. DNA of the CDR3: TGTGCCAGCAGCTTAGCGCACGAAGAGCGGTTCTCCTACGAGCAGTACTTC.

The CDR3 region has the DNA TGTGCCAGCAGCTTAGGCGGGGACACTTACACTGAAGCTTTCTTT. This sequence encodes CASSLGGDTYTEAFF. V usage is TRBV13 and J usage is TRBJ1-1, with D possibly matching TRBD1 (6 bases). Germline CDR1 is PRHDT and CDR2 is FYEKMQ (reference sequence). The CDR3 extends over 15 amino acids. Trimming removed 0 bases from V and 3 bases from J, with 11 bases in between.